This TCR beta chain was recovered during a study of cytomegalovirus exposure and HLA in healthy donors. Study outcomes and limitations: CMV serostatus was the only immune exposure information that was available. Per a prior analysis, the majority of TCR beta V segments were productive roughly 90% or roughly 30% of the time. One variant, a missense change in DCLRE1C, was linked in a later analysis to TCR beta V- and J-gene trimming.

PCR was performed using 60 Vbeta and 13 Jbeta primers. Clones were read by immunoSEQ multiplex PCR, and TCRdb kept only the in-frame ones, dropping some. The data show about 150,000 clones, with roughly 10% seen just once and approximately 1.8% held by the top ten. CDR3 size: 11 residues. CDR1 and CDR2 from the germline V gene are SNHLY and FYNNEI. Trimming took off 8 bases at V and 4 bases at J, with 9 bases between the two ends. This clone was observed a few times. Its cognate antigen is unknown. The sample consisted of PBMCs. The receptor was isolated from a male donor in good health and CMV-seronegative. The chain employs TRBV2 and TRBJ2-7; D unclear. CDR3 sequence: CASVEAYEQYF. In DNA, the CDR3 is TGTGCCAGCGTCGAGGCTTACGAGCAGTACTTC.